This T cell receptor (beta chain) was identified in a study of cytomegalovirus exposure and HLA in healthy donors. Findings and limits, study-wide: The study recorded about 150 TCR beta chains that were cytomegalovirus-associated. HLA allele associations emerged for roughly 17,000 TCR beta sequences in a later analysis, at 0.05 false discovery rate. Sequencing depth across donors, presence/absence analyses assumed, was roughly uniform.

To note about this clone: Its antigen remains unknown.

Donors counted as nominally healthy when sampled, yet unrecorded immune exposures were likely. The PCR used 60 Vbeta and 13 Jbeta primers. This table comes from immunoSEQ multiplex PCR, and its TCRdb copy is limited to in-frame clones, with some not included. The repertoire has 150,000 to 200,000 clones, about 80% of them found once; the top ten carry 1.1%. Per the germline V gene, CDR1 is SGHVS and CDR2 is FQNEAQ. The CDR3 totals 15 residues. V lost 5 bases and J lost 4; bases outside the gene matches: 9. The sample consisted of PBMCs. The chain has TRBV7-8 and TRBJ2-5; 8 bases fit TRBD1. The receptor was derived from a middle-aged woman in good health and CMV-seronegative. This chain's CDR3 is CASSVLTGQGETQYF. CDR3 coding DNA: TGTGCCAGCAGCGTACTGACTGGACAGGGAGAGACCCAGTACTTC.